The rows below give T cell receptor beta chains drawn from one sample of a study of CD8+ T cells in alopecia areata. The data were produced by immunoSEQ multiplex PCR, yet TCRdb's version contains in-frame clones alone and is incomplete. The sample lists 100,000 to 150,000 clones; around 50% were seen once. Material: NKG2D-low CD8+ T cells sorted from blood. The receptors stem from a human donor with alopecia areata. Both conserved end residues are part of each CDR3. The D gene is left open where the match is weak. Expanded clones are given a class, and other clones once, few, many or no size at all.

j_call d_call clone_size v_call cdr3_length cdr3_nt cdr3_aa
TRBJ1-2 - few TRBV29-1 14 TGCAGCGTTGAAGAACAGCCCCCAGGACAGGGCTACACCTTC CSVEEQPPGQGYTF
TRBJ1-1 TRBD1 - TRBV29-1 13 TGCAGCGTTGTGGGACAGGGGACCACTGAAGCTTTCTTT CSVVGQGTTEAFF
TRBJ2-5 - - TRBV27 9 TGTGCCGCCAGGGAGACCCAGTACTTC CAARETQYF
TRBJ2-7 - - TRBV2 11 TGTGCCAGCACCAGCTCCTACGAGCAGTACTTC CASTSSYEQYF
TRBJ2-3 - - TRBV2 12 TGTGCCAGCAGGCACCCCACAGATACGCAGTATTTT CASRHPTDTQYF
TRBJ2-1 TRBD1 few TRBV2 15 TGTGCCAGCAGAGGGACAGGGGGGACCTACAATGAGCAGTTCTTC CASRGTGGTYNEQFF
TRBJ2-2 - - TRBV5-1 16 TGCGCCAGCAGCCCGGCGGGGAGCGCGAACACCGGGGAGCTGTTTTTT CASSPAGSANTGELFF
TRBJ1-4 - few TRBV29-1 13 TGCAGCGGTTCCGACCCTAATAACGAAAAACTGTTTTTT CSGSDPNNEKLFF
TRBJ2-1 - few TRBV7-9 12 TGTGCCAGCAGCTCCATAGCGGAGGAGCAGTTCTTC CASSSIAEEQFF
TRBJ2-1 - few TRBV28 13 TGTGCCAGCAGTTTAAACTCATACAATGAGCAGTTCTTC CASSLNSYNEQFF